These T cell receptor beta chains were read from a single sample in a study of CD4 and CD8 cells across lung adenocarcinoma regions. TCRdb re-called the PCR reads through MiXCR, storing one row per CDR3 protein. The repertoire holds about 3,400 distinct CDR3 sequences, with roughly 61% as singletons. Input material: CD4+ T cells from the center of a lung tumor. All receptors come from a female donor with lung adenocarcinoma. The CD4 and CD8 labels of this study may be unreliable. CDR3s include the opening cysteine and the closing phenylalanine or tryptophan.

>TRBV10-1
CATGREGQDTQYF
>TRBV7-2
CASSLAGRSQETQYF
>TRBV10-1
CASSEAGAPYEQYF
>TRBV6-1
CASSEDPGQGTDTQYF
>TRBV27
CASSLSLGTQYF
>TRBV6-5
CASSYSILSRAPFTPKIYNEQFF
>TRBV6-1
CASRSTNTGELFF
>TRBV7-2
CASSLGGDLRNEQFF
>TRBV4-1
CASSEGQTRRGAYGYTF
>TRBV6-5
CASSSSGPSSYNEQFF
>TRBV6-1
CASSEWTASGAFF
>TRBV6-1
CASRLAWDNEQFF
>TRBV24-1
CATSDFGGSYTQYF
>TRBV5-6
CAGSTRDEQFF
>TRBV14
CASSQVKGAGEQFF
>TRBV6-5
CASRRQGNEQFF
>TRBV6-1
CASSSIKDRVVYNEQFF
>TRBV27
CASSPRGLGSYNEQFF
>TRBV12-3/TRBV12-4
CASSFSIFNTGELFF
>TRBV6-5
CASSQSDLDIQYF
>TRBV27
CASSSGRGLINGEAFF
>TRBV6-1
CASSDLTLPYEQYF
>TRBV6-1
CASSEASGGYGYTF
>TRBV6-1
CASSDRGSGANVLTF